Listed below are T cell receptor beta chains from one sample, sequenced in a study of beta chain features in type 1 diabetes. The protocol was immunoSEQ multiplex PCR, while the TCRdb copy is restricted to in-frame clones and leaves out a portion. The sample records about 370,000 clones, around 16% being singletons. The specimen was naive CD4+ T cells from blood. The receptors come from a woman younger than 30 in good health. The CDR3 runs from the conserved cysteine through the conserved F or W. D genes are given only for firm matches. The size of a clone is reported for some rows only, either as once, few or many, or as a class for expanded clones.

TRBJ1-1 TRBV27 TRBD1 - TGTGCCAGCAGTTTTCGGACAGGGGCGAACACTGAAGCTTTCTTT CASSFRTGANTEAFF
TRBJ1-2 TRBV28 - - TGTGCCAGCAGACGTCCCCCCATGAGCTATGGCTACACCTTC CASRRPPMSYGYTF
TRBJ1-2 TRBV19 - few TGTGCCAGTCTGGCGGCACTTGGCTACACCTTC CASLAALGYTF
TRBJ2-1 TRBV9 - - TGTGCCAGCAGGGTCTCGGGAGAGCCACGTTCCTACAATGAGCAGTTCTTC CASRVSGEPRSYNEQFF
TRBJ2-5 TRBV2 TRBD2 - TGTGCCAGCAGGAGACTAGCGGGATCCGGAGGAGAGACCCAGTACTTC CASRRLAGSGGETQYF
TRBJ1-1 TRBV7-9 - few TGTGCCAGCAGCTTAGAACAGGGTGGCACTGAAGCTTTCTTT CASSLEQGGTEAFF
TRBJ2-3 TRBV11-1 - few TGTGCCAGCAGCTCTTCCCATACAGGGACAGATACGCAGTATTTT CASSSSHTGTDTQYF
TRBJ1-2 TRBV7-9 - - TGTGCCAGCAGCTCCCTAGGGGGGGACTATGGCTACACCTTC CASSSLGGDYGYTF
TRBJ2-3 TRBV9 TRBD1 - TGTGCCAGCAGCGTGACAGGGCGCCACACAGATACGCAGTATTTT CASSVTGRHTDTQYF
TRBJ1-1 TRBV15 TRBD1 - TGTGCCACCAGCAGACAGGGGGCCATCACTGAAGCTTTCTTT CATSRQGAITEAFF
TRBJ1-5 TRBV30 TRBD1 - TGTGCCTGGAGCCAGACAGGGGGGAATCAGCCCCAGCATTTT CAWSQTGGNQPQHF
TRBJ2-7 TRBV28 - - TGTGCCAGTGTTCCTCGGGACAACTCCTACGAGCAGTACTTC CASVPRDNSYEQYF
TRBJ2-1 TRBV7-3 TRBD2 - TGTGCCAGCAGCCCTCCCGGACTAGCGGGAGGCTACAATGAGCAGTTCTTC CASSPPGLAGGYNEQFF
TRBJ2-1 TRBV7-9 - - TGTGCCAGCAGCTTATTCGTCGTGTCTAGTCAAGTTGAGCAGTTCTTC CASSLFVVSSQVEQFF